This T cell receptor beta chain is from a study of spatial heterogeneity in lung cancer. Overall study: Detection of beta-chain sequences consistently exceeded that of alpha-chain sequences. Points from the study as a whole: When ubiquitous and regional expanded TCRs were counted, their numbers tracked ubiquitous and regional nonsynonymous mutations, respectively. Coverage was estimated at around 7.3% of tumor T cells for alpha chains and about 13% for beta chains. Counts of expanded intratumoral alpha and beta TCRs tracked tumor mutation counts.

Trimming removed 2 bases at V and 7 bases at J, with 10 bases between. Germline CDR1 MNHEY, CDR2 SVGEGT. This CDR3 has 13 residues. This clonotype was observed at least ten times. The antigen remains undetermined. This beta chain is a stray sequence in a library constructed for alpha chains; its clone size is not meaningful. As to time point: sample taken at primary tumor resection. Frozen PBMC, nontumor lung or tumor provided whole RNA, which was sequenced unsorted. Via MiXCR, TCRdb re-called the 5' RACE reads, giving one row per CDR3 protein. The data hold fewer than 4,000 distinct CDR3 sequences, with approximately 15% observed a single time.

The sequence was obtained from a female donor with early-stage non-small cell lung cancer. Material: lung tumor tissue, obtained at surgery. The V call is TRBV6-2 or TRBV6-3, the J call TRBJ2-3; a weak D match, TRBD2 (5 bases). The CDR3 protein is CASSYESGNTQYF. The CDR3 region has the DNA TGTGCCAGCAGTTACGAAAGCGGTAATACGCAGTATTTT.